A selection of T cell receptor beta chains follows, all from one sample in a study of blood T cell repertoires in COVID-19. TCRdb's copy holds only in-frame clones and misses some; the assay was immunoSEQ multiplex PCR. The sample carries approximately 300,000 clones, 70% to 90% recorded once. The sample was PBMCs or T cells enriched from blood (not recorded which). These receptors were obtained from a woman younger than 45 who had recovered from COVID-19. Both conserved end residues are part of each CDR3. Each record gives: J gene, D gene, clone size, V gene, CDR3 protein, CDR3 DNA. The D gene is left open where the match is weak. A row's size may be missing; if present it is once, few, many or a size class.

j_call: TRBJ1-5
d_call: -
clone_size: -
v_call: TRBV6-5
cdr3_aa: CASSPPGGPQPQHF
cdr3_nt: TGTGCCAGCAGTCCACCGGGTGGTCCTCAGCCCCAGCATTTT

j_call: TRBJ1-2
d_call: -
clone_size: once
v_call: TRBV5-4
cdr3_aa: CASSSEGTRRFYGYTF
cdr3_nt: TGTGCCAGCAGCTCCGAGGGGACACGCAGATTCTATGGCTACACCTTC

j_call: TRBJ1-1
d_call: -
clone_size: -
v_call: TRBV12-3/TRBV12-4
cdr3_aa: CASRSGGNTEAFF
cdr3_nt: TGTGCCAGCAGGTCCGGGGGGAACACTGAAGCTTTCTTT

j_call: TRBJ2-5
d_call: -
clone_size: -
v_call: TRBV6-5
cdr3_aa: CASSFLRERGTQYF
cdr3_nt: TGTGCCAGCAGTTTCCTCAGGGAAAGGGGGACCCAGTACTTC

j_call: TRBJ1-3
d_call: -
clone_size: once
v_call: TRBV9
cdr3_aa: CASTLPGNTIYF
cdr3_nt: TGTGCCAGCACCCTTCCCGGAAACACCATATATTTT

j_call: TRBJ1-2
d_call: -
clone_size: -
v_call: TRBV4-2
cdr3_aa: CASSQGGGYTF
cdr3_nt: TGTGCCAGCAGCCAAGGAGGTGGCTACACCTTC

j_call: TRBJ2-3
d_call: -
clone_size: -
v_call: TRBV21-1
cdr3_aa: CASSPGTTISTDTQYF
cdr3_nt: TGTGCCAGCAGCCCCGGGACTACAATAAGCACAGATACGCAGTATTTT

j_call: TRBJ1-1
d_call: TRBD1
clone_size: -
v_call: TRBV5-4
cdr3_aa: CASSSYRGDTEAFF
cdr3_nt: TGTGCCAGCAGCTCGTACAGGGGGGACACTGAAGCTTTCTTT

j_call: TRBJ2-3
d_call: TRBD1
clone_size: once
v_call: TRBV15
cdr3_aa: CATSRDKGSQAGGETDTQYF
cdr3_nt: TGTGCCACCAGCAGAGATAAAGGTTCACAGGCAGGGGGCGAAACAGATACGCAGTATTTT

j_call: TRBJ2-5
d_call: TRBD2
clone_size: -
v_call: TRBV28
cdr3_aa: CASSSPGGEETQYF
cdr3_nt: TGTGCCAGCAGTTCCCCGGGGGGAGAAGAGACCCAGTACTTC

j_call: TRBJ1-2
d_call: -
clone_size: -
v_call: TRBV30
cdr3_aa: CAWSIGSGGNYGYTF
cdr3_nt: TGTGCCTGGAGTATTGGTAGCGGAGGTAACTATGGCTACACCTTC

j_call: TRBJ1-1
d_call: -
clone_size: -
v_call: TRBV24-1
cdr3_aa: CATSVRGILVVNTEAFF
cdr3_nt: TGTGCCACCAGTGTCCGGGGAATCCTAGTTGTGAACACTGAAGCTTTCTTT

j_call: TRBJ2-7
d_call: -
clone_size: -
v_call: TRBV7-9
cdr3_aa: CASSDSYEQYF
cdr3_nt: TGTGCCAGCAGCGACAGCTACGAGCAGTACTTC

j_call: TRBJ1-4
d_call: TRBD1
clone_size: -
v_call: TRBV19
cdr3_aa: CASRSRDRPNEKLFF
cdr3_nt: TGTGCCAGTAGATCCCGGGACAGGCCTAATGAAAAACTGTTTTTT

j_call: TRBJ1-1
d_call: -
clone_size: -
v_call: TRBV28
cdr3_aa: CASSPGPGLTEAFF
cdr3_nt: TGTGCCAGCAGCCCTGGACCGGGATTGACTGAAGCTTTCTTT

j_call: TRBJ1-1
d_call: -
clone_size: -
v_call: TRBV5-1
cdr3_aa: CASSRTGTENTEAFF
cdr3_nt: TGCGCCAGCAGCCGCACAGGGACGGAGAACACTGAAGCTTTCTTT

j_call: TRBJ2-3
d_call: TRBD2
clone_size: -
v_call: TRBV7-2
cdr3_aa: CASSFGGELSDTQYF
cdr3_nt: TGTGCCAGCAGCTTTGGGGGGGAGCTCTCAGATACGCAGTATTTT

j_call: TRBJ1-1
d_call: TRBD1
clone_size: -
v_call: TRBV29-1
cdr3_aa: CSVGDRVGTEAFF
cdr3_nt: TGCAGCGTTGGGGACAGGGTCGGAACTGAAGCTTTCTTT

j_call: TRBJ2-1
d_call: TRBD2
clone_size: -
v_call: TRBV10-3
cdr3_aa: CAISEGPKLAGGRTVHNEQFF
cdr3_nt: TGTGCCATCAGTGAGGGCCCTAAACTAGCGGGGGGGCGAACGGTACACAATGAGCAGTTCTTC

j_call: TRBJ1-2
d_call: TRBD1
clone_size: few
v_call: TRBV11-2
cdr3_aa: CASSSPRDRRVNGYTF
cdr3_nt: TGTGCCAGCAGCTCCCCGAGGGACAGGCGTGTTAATGGCTACACCTTC

j_call: TRBJ2-7
d_call: TRBD1
clone_size: -
v_call: TRBV6-5
cdr3_aa: CASSYLPDRPDEQYF
cdr3_nt: TGTGCCAGCAGTTACCTTCCGGACAGGCCCGACGAGCAGTACTTC

j_call: TRBJ2-3
d_call: TRBD2
clone_size: -
v_call: TRBV11-2
cdr3_aa: CASSRNAGGTDTQYF
cdr3_nt: TGTGCCAGCAGCCGTAACGCGGGGGGCACAGATACGCAGTATTTT

j_call: TRBJ2-7
d_call: -
clone_size: -
v_call: TRBV4-1
cdr3_aa: CASSQDYQGSYEQYF
cdr3_nt: TGCGCCAGCAGCCAAGATTACCAGGGGTCCTACGAGCAGTACTTC

j_call: TRBJ1-2
d_call: -
clone_size: once
v_call: TRBV10-2
cdr3_aa: CAGGHLKGGYTF
cdr3_nt: TGCGCCGGCGGACACCTAAAAGGTGGCTACACCTTC